The 28 T cell receptor beta chains below were found in one sample sequenced in a study of cytomegalovirus exposure and HLA in healthy donors. Only in-frame clones appear in the TCRdb table, and some are missing; sequencing was by immunoSEQ multiplex PCR. The repertoire holds roughly 63,000 clones, with around 90% as singletons. Sequenced: PBMCs. These receptors all stem from a woman under 30 in good health and CMV-seronegative.

The chain combines TRBV2 with TRBJ2-5; 13 nucleotides match TRBD2. The CDR3 consists of 15 residues. With 6 bases clipped from V and 1 base from J, the junction kept 2 bases outside the gene matches. The germline gives CDR1 SNHLY, CDR2 FYNNEI. The CDR3, as DNA: TGTGCCAGCAGGAGACTAGCGGGGGGCCAAGAGACCCAGTACTTC. Residues: CASRRLAGGQETQYF.

V and J are TRBV7-2 and TRBJ1-2; D uncertain. The CDR3 contains 16 residues. The V end lost 5 bases, the J end lost 4 bases, and 20 bases lay between the germline ends. Looked up from germline, CDR1 is SGHTA and CDR2 is FQGNSA. CDR3 protein: CASSPQAGMFSYGYTF. CDR3 coding DNA: TGTGCCAGCAGCCCCCAGGCGGGGATGTTTAGCTATGGCTACACCTTC.

The chain has TRBV21-1 and TRBJ1-1. TRBV21-1 is listed as a pseudogene. This CDR3 comprises 17 residues. The CDR3 region is CASSKGGGEGRSTEAFF. The DNA of the CDR3 is TGTGCCAGCAGCAAAGGAGGGGGGGAGGGGCGTAGCACTGAAGCTTTCTTT.

The genes are TRBV5-1 and TRBJ1-1; possibly TRBD1 for D (6 bases). The CDR3 sequence is 12 residues long. Germline CDR1 SGHRS, CDR2 YFSETQ. V shed 5 bases and J shed 7 bases, with 12 bases lying between them. The CDR3 loop is CASRYGQLEAFF. The CDR3 DNA sequence: TGCGCCAGCAGATACGGACAGCTTGAAGCTTTCTTT. Together with reference TRBV5-1 and TRBJ1-1, the CDR3 gives the full variable domain: KAGVTQTPRYLIKTRGQQVTLSCSPISGHRSVSWYQQTPGQGLQFLFEYFSETQRNKGNFPGRFSGRQFSNSRSEMNVSTLELGDSALYLCASRYGQLEAFFGQGTRLTVV.

This sequence joins TRBV5-1 and TRBJ1-2; D is possibly TRBD1 (5 bases). The germline V and J ends were trimmed by 2 bases and 4 bases, with 12 bases remaining between them. Germline CDR1 and CDR2: SGHRS and YFSETQ. The CDR3 runs to 14 residues. Here the CDR3 reads CASSFRDFFYGYTF. The CDR3 DNA reads as TGCGCCAGCAGCTTTAGGGACTTCTTCTATGGCTACACCTTC. Variable domain in full (rest from reference TRBV5-1 and TRBJ1-2): KAGVTQTPRYLIKTRGQQVTLSCSPISGHRSVSWYQQTPGQGLQFLFEYFSETQRNKGNFPGRFSGRQFSNSRSEMNVSTLELGDSALYLCASSFRDFFYGYTFGSGTRLTVV.

The DNA of the CDR3 is TGTGCCACCAGCAGAGCGGGACTAGCCACAGATACGCAGTATTTT. It codes for CATSRAGLATDTQYF. The rearrangement links TRBV15 to TRBJ2-3; 9 nucleotides match TRBD2. J lost 2 bases, V lost 1 base, and 1 base had no gene match. This CDR3 spans 15 amino acids. Germline CDR1 reads LNHNV; CDR2 reads YYDKDF (reference sequence).

The CDR3 bases are TGTGCCAGCACCGACGCGGGGGAAAAACTGTTTTTT. Translating gives CASTDAGEKLFF. The chain links TRBV7-9 to TRBJ1-4; D is undetermined. Germline loops: CDR1 SEHNR, CDR2 FQNEAQ (reference sequence). CDR3 length equals 12 residues. Trimming took 7 bases from V and 8 from J, leaving 11 bases between them.

The rearrangement links TRBV7-6 to TRBJ2-1; D possibly corresponds to TRBD2 (5 bases). Germline CDR1 reads SGHVS; CDR2 reads FNYEAQ. V gave up 5 bases and J gave up 10 bases, with 15 bases separating them. This CDR3 comprises 13 residues. The CDR3 loop reads CASSPTVRGEQFF. The CDR3, as DNA: TGTGCCAGCAGCCCAACGGTCCGGGGAGAGCAGTTCTTC. The whole variable domain, remainder taken from reference TRBV7-6 and TRBJ2-1, is GAGVSQSPRYKVTKRGQDVALRCDPISGHVSLYWYRQALGQGPEFLTYFNYEAQQDKSGLPNDRFSAERPEGSISTLTIQRTEQRDSAMYRCASSPTVRGEQFFGPGTRLTVL.

The chain has TRBV7-9 and TRBJ2-7; weak D call: TRBD2 (5 bases). CDR3 length equals 14 residues. Trimming shortened V by 5 bases and J by 7 bases, and 18 bases separated the two germline ends. Germline values: CDR1 SEHNR, CDR2 FQNEAQ (reference sequence). The CDR3, as DNA: TGTGCCAGCAGCCTCGGGAAAGAGAAAGTTGAGCAGTACTTC. Translating it yields CASSLGKEKVEQYF.

This chain connects TRBV15 to TRBJ2-5; weak D call: TRBD1 (5 bases). The CDR3 covers 13 residues. CDR1 and CDR2 (germline): LNHNV, YYDKDF (reference sequence). Trimming cost V 3 bases and J 5 bases, with 10 bases left between them. The CDR3 here is CATSSREWETQYF. CDR3 nucleotides: TGTGCCACCAGCAGCAGGGAATGGGAGACCCAGTACTTC.

J is TRBJ1-2 and V is TRBV5-6, with 8 bases identical to TRBD1. CDR3 length: 14 amino acids. J gave up 8 bases and V 4 bases, and 10 bases lay outside the gene matches. Germline assignment: CDR1 SGHDT and CDR2 YYEEEE. CDR3 DNA sequence: TGTGCCAGCAGCGTGGGACAGGCCAAGGGGGGCTACACCTTC. This encodes CASSVGQAKGGYTF.

V usage is TRBV29-1 and J usage is TRBJ2-5, with 8 bases matching TRBD1. This CDR3 is built from 13 residues. J gave up 7 bases and V 6 bases, and 10 bases lay outside the gene matches. The germline V gene encodes CDR1 SQVTM and CDR2 ANQGSEA. CDR3 protein: CSVSGQGLGTQYF. The CDR3 DNA sequence: TGCAGCGTATCCGGACAGGGCCTCGGGACCCAGTACTTC. Filled out from reference TRBV29-1 and TRBJ2-5, the complete variable domain reads SAVISQKPSRDICQRGTSLTIQCQVDSQVTMMFWYRQQPGQSLTLIATANQGSEATYESGFVIDKFPISRPNLTFSTLTVSNMSPEDSSIYLCSVSGQGLGTQYFGPGTRLLVL.

The chain joins TRBV5-6 to TRBJ2-2; 10 nucleotides agree with TRBD2. CDR3 length: 16 residues. The trim removed 0 bases at V and 6 bases at J, leaving 5 bases unmatched. Germline V CDR1 and CDR2: SGHDT, YYEEEE. CDR3 DNA: TGTGCCAGCAGCTTGGTCGTAGCGGGGGGATCCGGGGAGCTGTTTTTT. This gives the protein CASSLVVAGGSGELFF.

The chain joins TRBV4-2 to TRBJ2-3; D not certain. With 0 bases removed from V and 5 bases from J, the gap between germline ends came to 21 bases. Germline values: CDR1 LGHNA, CDR2 YNFKEQ. The CDR3 totals 18 residues. The CDR3 DNA reads as TGTGCCAGCAGCCAAGATCCCCACACAGATTTAATCGGAGATACGCAGTATTTT. It encodes CASSQDPHTDLIGDTQYF.

This clone was recorded once. The same CDR3 also results from other DNA sequences found in this sample. V gene TRBV27 combines with J gene TRBJ2-7; perhaps TRBD1 as D (6 bases). The V gene's germline CDR1 is MNHEY and CDR2 SMNVEV (reference sequence). Trimming cost V 5 bases and J 3 bases, with 11 bases left between them. The CDR3 loop spans 13 amino acids. The DNA of the CDR3 is TGTGCCAGCAGTCCACAGGGTTTCTACGAGCAGTACTTC. Protein: CASSPQGFYEQYF.

The V and J genes are TRBV5-1 and TRBJ2-1; 10 positions agree with TRBD2. Unmatched junction bases numbered 6, after V lost 0 bases and J lost 6 bases. Germline V gene sequence: CDR1 SGHRS, CDR2 YFSETQ. This CDR3 contains 16 residues. The CDR3 DNA sequence: TGCGCCAGCAGCTTGGCTCTCCAGCGGGGGGGCAATGAGCAGTTCTTC. It codes for CASSLALQRGGNEQFF.

The genes are TRBV28 and TRBJ2-7, with TRBD2 identical over 10 bases. The CDR3 length is 17 residues. Losses at the gene ends were 2 bases for V and 6 bases for J; bases not matched to a gene: 13. CDR1 and CDR2 from the germline V gene are MDHEN and SYDVKM. The DNA for the CDR3 is TGTGCCAGCAGTTTACGGGCCGCTAGCGGGAGAGTCGGCGAGCAGTACTTC. It translates to CASSLRAASGRVGEQYF.

CDR3 sequence: CASSPRSGGSYEQYF. DNA for the CDR3: TGTGCCAGCAGCCCCAGGAGCGGGGGGTCCTACGAGCAGTACTTC. The genes are TRBV7-2 and TRBJ2-7; 9 nucleotides align to TRBD2. Germline CDR1 reads SGHTA; CDR2 reads FQGNSA. J gave up 1 base and V 5 bases, and 6 bases lay outside the gene matches. CDR3 length: 15 amino acids.

V is TRBV6-4 and J is TRBJ2-1, with 9 bases matching TRBD1. V lost 0 bases, J lost 15 bases, and 6 bases stayed unmatched. CDR3 length: 13 amino acids. CDR1 is MRHNA, CDR2 SNTAGT, per germline. The CDR3 DNA is TGTGCCAGCAGTGACTCCGGCCCGGGACAGGGGTTCTTC. This translates into CASSDSGPGQGFF.

The genes are TRBV19 and TRBJ1-1; D remains ambiguous. Deletions cut 3 bases from V and 0 bases from J, with 17 bases between. Germline V CDR1 and CDR2: LNHDA, SQIVND (reference sequence). This CDR3 spans 17 amino acids. The CDR3 DNA sequence: TGTGCCAGTAGTATCCGGGGAGTTGGCAGCTTGAACACTGAAGCTTTCTTT. This gives the protein CASSIRGVGSLNTEAFF.

The chain carries TRBV28 and TRBJ1-5; D might be TRBD1 (5 bases). The germline V gene has CDR1 MDHEN and CDR2 SYDVKM. This CDR3 comprises 15 residues. Trimming left V 4 bases short and J 0 bases short, with 10 bases between. CDR3 in DNA: TGTGCCAGCAGTTCCCGGGGACTTAGCAATCAGCCCCAGCATTTT. Its protein is CASSSRGLSNQPQHF. The full variable domain, completed using reference TRBV28 and TRBJ1-5, is DVKVTQSSRYLVKRTGEKVFLECVQDMDHENMFWYRQDPGLGLRLIYFSYDVKMKEKGDIPEGYSVSREKKERFSLILESASTNQTSMYLCASSSRGLSNQPQHFGDGTRLSIL.

The rearrangement links TRBV7-9 to TRBJ2-7, with a weak D call TRBD2 (6 bases). V gave up 4 bases and J gave up 3 bases, with 19 bases separating them. Germline V gene lookup returns CDR1 SEHNR and CDR2 FQNEAQ (reference sequence). This CDR3 has 16 residues. The CDR3 sequence: CASSSGGGTGNYEQYF. The DNA of the CDR3 is TGTGCCAGCAGCTCTGGAGGCGGGACGGGAAACTACGAGCAGTACTTC.

V is TRBV30 and J is TRBJ2-3; D is ambiguous. Germline CDR1 reads GTSNPN; CDR2 reads SVGIG (reference sequence). Trimming stripped 0 bases from V and 2 bases from J, with 3 bases between. The CDR3 runs 12 residues. The CDR3 DNA reads as TGTGCCTGGAGTGTTATCACAGATACGCAGTATTTT. Translation: CAWSVITDTQYF. Full variable domain (outside the CDR3, taken from reference TRBV30 and TRBJ2-3): SQTIHQWPATLVQPVGSPLSLECTVEGTSNPNLYWYRQAAGRGLQLLFYSVGIGQISSEVPQNLSASRPQDRQFILSSKKLLLSDSGFYLCAWSVITDTQYFGPGTRLTVL.

This clone was seen just once. The chain employs TRBV5-5 and TRBJ2-1, with D possibly matching TRBD1 (6 bases). The germline CDR1 and CDR2 sequences are SGHKS and YYEKEE (reference sequence). V lost 0 bases and J 9 bases, leaving 10 bases between the germline ends. This CDR3 is 13 amino acids long. DNA of the CDR3: TGTGCCAGCAGCTTGGGGGGGCTGACTGAGCAGTTCTTC. Protein: CASSLGGLTEQFF.

The genes are TRBV28 and TRBJ1-5; TRBD1 aligns across 11 bases. Germline lookup yields CDR1 MDHEN and CDR2 SYDVKM. This CDR3 has 17 residues. Unmatched junction bases numbered 10, after V lost 5 bases and J lost 4 bases. The CDR3 spells CASSRFRDRGSNQPQHF. Written as DNA, the CDR3 is TGTGCCAGCAGTCGCTTCCGGGACAGGGGGAGTAATCAGCCCCAGCATTTT.

The CDR3 region has the DNA TGTGCCAGTAGCCCCATTGTGGGGCTGGGATCCTACAATGAGCAGTTCTTC. Its translation is CASSPIVGLGSYNEQFF. The chain has TRBV19 and TRBJ2-1, with a weak D call TRBD1 (5 bases). Germline loops: CDR1 LNHDA, CDR2 SQIVND (reference sequence). V lost 6 bases and J 1 base, leaving 19 bases between the germline ends. The CDR3 consists of 17 residues.

The chain uses TRBV6-5 and TRBJ2-7, with a weak D call TRBD2 (5 bases). The germline V gene has CDR1 MNHEY and CDR2 SVGAGI. The CDR3 has 15 residues. The V gene lost 2 bases and the J gene lost 6 bases, with 17 bases spanning the gap. The CDR3: CASSYGGSRDGEQYF. In DNA form, the CDR3 reads TGTGCCAGCAGTTACGGAGGCTCAAGGGATGGCGAGCAGTACTTC.

V gene TRBV19 combines with J gene TRBJ2-1, with 8 bases that match TRBD2. The ends lost 6 bases at V and 7 bases at J; junction bases unmatched: 14. The CDR3 totals 16 residues. CDR1 and CDR2 (germline): LNHDA, SQIVND (reference sequence). The CDR3 spells CASRPERGRTRNEQFF. CDR3 nucleotides: TGTGCCAGTAGACCGGAGCGGGGGCGGACTAGGAATGAGCAGTTCTTC.